Below, 4 T cell receptor beta chains from the same sample are listed, as sequenced in a study of response to subunit inactivated influenza vaccine. Using its own MiXCR run on the RT-PCR reads, TCRdb lists one record per CDR3 protein. Of some 500,000 distinct CDR3 sequences listed, 25% were seen once; the top ten hold less than 2.5%. This specimen consisted of CD4+ T cells sorted from PBMCs, obtained 4 to 6 days after vaccination. These receptors were collected from a man between 45 and 60 years old who received an inactivated influenza vaccine.

This clonotype was found a few times. The V call is TRBV28, the J call TRBJ2-7; TRBD2 aligns across 10 bases. The germline V gene encodes CDR1 MDHEN and CDR2 SYDVKM. The CDR3 is 14 amino acids. Trimming cost V 7 bases and J 4 bases; bases outside gene matches: 7. The CDR3 sequence: CASTAGGSPYEQYF. CDR3 DNA: TGTGCCAGCACAGCGGGAGGGTCCCCTTACGAGCAGTACTTC.

V gene TRBV7-2 combines with J gene TRBJ1-6; tentatively, D is TRBD1 (5 bases). This CDR3 is built from 13 residues. V was shortened by 5 bases and J by 12 bases, with 14 bases between the two germline ends. The germline V gene encodes CDR1 SGHTA and CDR2 FQGNSA. CDR3: CASSHGDGLPLHF. As DNA, the CDR3 is TGTGCCAGCAGCCATGGGGACGGATTACCCCTCCACTTT.

This clonotype has just a few counts. This rearrangement joins TRBV28 to TRBJ2-5; 7 nucleotides align to TRBD2. The CDR3 spans 13 residues. From germline, CDR1 is MDHEN and CDR2 SYDVKM. V lost 6 bases to trimming and J lost 0 bases; unmatched junction nucleotides: 1. This chain's CDR3 is CASRREYQETQYF. DNA for the CDR3: TGTGCCAGCAGGCGGGAGTACCAAGAGACCCAGTACTTC.

V is TRBV7-2 and J is TRBJ1-2, with D perhaps TRBD1 (5 bases). V was trimmed by 0 bases and J by 2 bases, leaving 7 bases between them. The CDR3 has 14 amino acids. CDR1 is SGHTA and CDR2 is FQGNSA in the germline V gene. This CDR3 is CASSLAQANYGYTF. The CDR3 nucleotides read TGTGCCAGCAGCTTAGCACAGGCAAACTATGGCTACACCTTC.